Each of the 8 T cell receptor beta chains below was sequenced from the same sample in a study of early T cells in non-severe SARS-CoV-2 infection. One entry per CDR3 protein, called by TCRdb with MiXCR from the 5' RACE reads. This table has 80,000 to 95,000 distinct CDR3 sequences, about 15% appearing once. Material: whole blood. Source of these receptors: an adult who was a healthcare worker with PCR-confirmed SARS-CoV-2 infection or an uninfected control (not recorded which).

This clonotype was seen ten or more times. V gene TRBV18 combines with J gene TRBJ1-1, with 8 bases fitting TRBD1. The CDR3 has 15 amino acids. Unmatched junction bases numbered 7, after V lost 2 bases and J lost 5 bases. The germline V gene encodes CDR1 KGHSH and CDR2 LQKENI. The CDR3 nucleotides are TGTGCCAGCTCACCATTCGCACAGGGGGGTACTGAAGCTTTCTTT. Protein product: CASSPFAQGGTEAFF.

This clonotype turned up a few times. The V gene is TRBV3-1, the J gene TRBJ2-5; D is perhaps TRBD1 or TRBD2 (6 bases each). With 3 bases removed from V and 7 bases from J, the gap between germline ends came to 9 bases. The CDR3 has 12 residues. Germline CDR1 reads LGHDT; CDR2 reads YNNKEL (reference sequence). In DNA form, the CDR3 reads TGTGCCAGCAGCCATAAGGGGGGGACCCAGTACTTC. This translates into CASSHKGGTQYF.

This clonotype came up a few times. DNA of the CDR3: TGTGCCAGCAGTCGTCGACTAGTGGTAACGCAAGAGACCCAGTACTTC. It codes for CASSRRLVVTQETQYF. The chain has TRBV12-3 or TRBV12-4 and TRBJ2-5; D is possibly TRBD2 (6 bases). The CDR3 totals 16 residues. The V end was cut by 5 bases, the J end by 2 bases, with 18 bases between.

This clonotype came up a few times. The chain employs TRBV3-1 and TRBJ2-2; possibly TRBD2 for D (6 bases). V was trimmed by 4 bases and J by 5 bases, leaving 14 bases between them. Germline V gene data show CDR1 as LGHDT and CDR2 as YNNKEL (reference sequence). This CDR3 region has 15 residues. The CDR3 loop is CASSPRREGTGELFF. CDR3 DNA: TGTGCCAGCAGCCCCAGGCGGGAAGGGACCGGGGAGCTGTTTTTT.

This clonotype has a handful of counts. The V call is TRBV29-1, the J call TRBJ2-2; tentative D call: TRBD2 (5 bases). The CDR3 loop spans 8 amino acids. V gave up 7 bases and J gave up 17 bases, with 11 bases separating them. CDR1 SQVTM and CDR2 ANQGSEA come from the germline V gene. In DNA, the CDR3 is TGCAGCGCGGACGGGGTATTTTTT. As protein: CSADGVFF.

The rearrangement links TRBV27 to TRBJ2-5; a possible D gene is TRBD2 (7 bases). Between the trimmed V and J ends, which lost 7 bases and 4 bases, there was a span of 16 bases. Germline lookup yields CDR1 MNHEY and CDR2 SMNVEV (reference sequence). This CDR3 region has 14 residues. The CDR3 DNA reads as TGTGCCAGCAAGTGGGGGGGCCTAGGAGAGACCCAGTACTTC. As protein: CASKWGGLGETQYF.

This clonotype was picked up a small number of times. The chain has TRBV20-1 and TRBJ1-1, with D perhaps matching TRBD1 (6 bases). Between the trimmed V and J ends, which lost 5 bases and 4 bases, there was a span of 14 bases. Germline V gene data show CDR1 as DFQATT and CDR2 as SNEGSKA (reference sequence). The CDR3 runs 13 residues. The CDR3 here is CSALSGVVTEAFF. In DNA, the CDR3 is TGCAGTGCTCTTTCAGGGGTGGTCACTGAAGCTTTCTTT.

This clonotype occurred many times. The CDR3 bases are TGCGCCAGCAGCCGGACGGCACAGGGTAGTGGCAATCAGCCCCAGCATTTT. Protein: CASSRTAQGSGNQPQHF. This chain connects TRBV4-1 to TRBJ1-5; D may be TRBD1 (6 bases). The CDR3 loop spans 17 amino acids. Germline-derived CDR1 and CDR2 are MGHRA and YSYEKL. Trimming removed 4 bases at V and 2 bases at J, with 18 bases between.